This is a list of T cell receptor beta chains from one sample in a study of shared clonotypes between healthy human individuals. TCRdb keeps only in-frame clones here, not all; method: immunoSEQ multiplex PCR. The sample holds approximately 1.5 million clones, approximately 98% seen once. Sequences were obtained from naive CD4+ T cells sorted from blood. These receptors were taken from a man aged 30 to 45 in good health. The CDR3 runs from the conserved cysteine through the conserved F or W. The D gene is left open where the match is weak. Size values are once, few and many counts, or a class for expanded clones, and some rows have none.

abundance	d_gene	v_gene	j_gene	CDR3aa	CDR3nt
-	-	TRBV14	TRBJ2-5	CASTPWVVFGVPNQETQYF	TGTGCCAGCACCCCTTGGGTAGTCTTCGGGGTTCCGAACCAAGAGACCCAGTACTTC
-	-	TRBV5-4	TRBJ2-1	CASSRDQPNEQFF	TGTGCCAGCAGCCGAGATCAGCCAAATGAGCAGTTCTTC
-	-	TRBV19	TRBJ1-2	CASSIWGGPYGYTF	TGTGCCAGTAGTATTTGGGGAGGACCATATGGCTACACCTTC
-	-	TRBV7-7	TRBJ2-2	CASSPSAVTGELFF	TGTGCCAGCAGCCCGTCGGCCGTCACCGGGGAGCTGTTTTTT
-	TRBD2	TRBV11-3	TRBJ2-7	CASSPGLGLAASGVAYEQYF	TGTGCCAGCAGCCCAGGGCTAGGACTAGCGGCCTCGGGAGTTGCCTACGAGCAGTACTTC
-	-	TRBV21-1	TRBJ2-7	CASSKANLLGLGRESRDEQYF	TGTGCCAGCAGCAAAGCAAATCTATTGGGTTTAGGGCGGGAGAGCAGGGACGAGCAGTACTTC
-	-	TRBV6-1	TRBJ2-7	CASRGGGIGTYEQYF	TGTGCCAGCAGGGGCGGAGGGATAGGGACCTACGAGCAGTACTTC
-	TRBD2	TRBV9	TRBJ2-1	CASSRGLAGMYNEQFF	TGTGCCAGCAGTCGCGGACTAGCGGGAATGTACAATGAGCAGTTCTTC
-	-	TRBV5-6	TRBJ2-5	CASSDLRGETQYF	TGTGCCAGCAGCGATCTGAGGGGCGAGACCCAGTACTTC
once	-	TRBV2	TRBJ2-3	CASSPTGVGDTQYF	TGTGCCAGCAGCCCTACGGGGGTAGGGGATACGCAGTATTTT
-	-	TRBV25-1	TRBJ1-5	CASSGAIGQDQPQHF	TGTGCCAGCTCCGGGGCAATCGGTCAAGATCAGCCCCAGCATTTT
-	TRBD1	TRBV2	TRBJ2-7	CASSGDRPLEQYF	TGTGCCAGCAGTGGGGACAGGCCTCTGGAGCAGTACTTC
-	-	TRBV4-3	TRBJ2-6	CASSQVGRVPGANVLTF	TGCGCCAGCAGCCAAGTGGGGCGGGTTCCTGGGGCCAACGTCCTGACTTTC
-	TRBD1	TRBV7-8	TRBJ2-1	CASVRDRVWDEQFF	TGTGCCAGCGTTCGGGACAGGGTATGGGATGAGCAGTTCTTC
-	TRBD1	TRBV4-1	TRBJ1-4	CASRTGLGEKLFF	TGCGCCAGCCGGACAGGACTGGGGGAAAAACTGTTTTTT
-	-	TRBV28	TRBJ2-2	CASSLWLRLNTGELFF	TGTGCCAGCAGTTTATGGTTGCGGCTGAACACCGGGGAGCTGTTTTTT
-	-	TRBV7-8	TRBJ1-1	CASSLARADHTEAFF	TGTGCCAGCAGCTTAGCGCGGGCAGATCACACTGAAGCTTTCTTT